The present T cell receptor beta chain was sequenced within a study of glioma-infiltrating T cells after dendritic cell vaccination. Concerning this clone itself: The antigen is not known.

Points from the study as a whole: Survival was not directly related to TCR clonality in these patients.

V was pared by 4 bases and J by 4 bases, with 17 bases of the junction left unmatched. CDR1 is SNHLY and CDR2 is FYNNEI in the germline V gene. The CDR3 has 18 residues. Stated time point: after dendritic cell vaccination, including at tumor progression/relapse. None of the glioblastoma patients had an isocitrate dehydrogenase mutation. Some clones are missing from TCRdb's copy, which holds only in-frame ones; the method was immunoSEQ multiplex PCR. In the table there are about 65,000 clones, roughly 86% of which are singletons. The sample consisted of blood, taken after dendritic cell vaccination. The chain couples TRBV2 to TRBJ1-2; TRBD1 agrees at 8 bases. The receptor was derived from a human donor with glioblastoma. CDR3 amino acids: CASSGDRSRSGGSYGYTF. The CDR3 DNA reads TGTGCCAGCAGTGGGGACAGGTCCCGATCGGGCGGGTCCTATGGCTACACCTTC.